One and the same sample provided the 6 T cell receptor beta chains below, sequenced in a study of CD8+ T cells in alopecia areata (dated 2018 in TCRdb). The time point label, as the study defines it: about 4 weeks on oral tofacitinib. Explained via the paper, the treatment or condition label denotes: oral pan-JAK inhibitor, 5-10 mg twice daily. Library preparation was by the immunoSEQ multiplex PCR assay. For TCR sequencing, RNA was extracted from every sample and reverse transcribed into cDNA to serve as template. In its TCRdb copy, this immuneACCESS table keeps in-frame sequences only and misses some clones. Where compared with another copy, unresolved V genes explain less than half of these, and the others have no known cause. This sample comprises about 42,000 clones, 55% to 75% of them detected only once. Jointly, the top ten make up 21% of the sample. This specimen was CD8+ T cells sorted from blood, taken at week 4, from a patient treated with tofacitinib. Receptors were obtained from a human donor with alopecia areata.

The rearrangement joins TRBV4-3 to TRBJ1-5; no definite D call. V gave up 0 bases and J gave up 0 bases, with 6 bases separating them. CDR3 length: 15 amino acids. The germline V gene has CDR1 LGHNA and CDR2 YSLEER. This CDR3 reads CASSQDRYSNQPQHF. The CDR3 DNA follows: TGCGCCAGCAGCCAAGACAGATATAGCAATCAGCCCCAGCATTTT.

The rearrangement links TRBV5-6 to TRBJ1-6; no clear D gene. Germline loops: CDR1 SGHDT, CDR2 YYEEEE. The CDR3 extends over 14 amino acids. V shed 0 bases and J shed 4 bases, with 5 bases lying between them. The DNA for the CDR3 is TGTGCCAGCAGCTTGGGAGGATATAATTCACCCCTCCACTTT. Its protein is CASSLGGYNSPLHF.

The CDR3 loop is CSVQSTSGGYEQYF. The DNA for the CDR3 is TGCAGCGTGCAGTCCACTAGCGGGGGCTACGAGCAGTACTTC. This chain joins TRBV29-1 and TRBJ2-7, with 11 bases matching TRBD2. CDR3 length: 14 amino acids. CDR1 SQVTM and CDR2 ANQGSEA come from the germline V gene. Unmatched junction bases numbered 7, after V lost 6 bases and J lost 3 bases.

This chain joins TRBV5-6 and TRBJ2-7; tentatively, D is TRBD1 (5 bases). Trimming shortened V by 5 bases and J by 5 bases, and 11 bases separated the two germline ends. The CDR3 loop spans 12 amino acids. Germline CDR1 is SGHDT and CDR2 is YYEEEE. In DNA, the CDR3 is TGTGCCAGCAGTCCAGGGTTCAACGAGCAGTACTTC. Translation gives CASSPGFNEQYF.

The V and J genes are TRBV13 and TRBJ1-1, with D tentatively TRBD1 (5 bases). Germline CDR1 PRHDT, CDR2 FYEKMQ (reference sequence). V was cut by 1 base and J by 1 base, with 7 bases left in between. This CDR3 region has 14 residues. CDR3 nucleotide sequence: TGTGCCAGCAGCTTAGAGGGGCGGAACACTGAAGCTTTCTTT. Translation gives CASSLEGRNTEAFF.

This clone was seen a single time. The chain uses TRBV30 and TRBJ2-3; possibly TRBD1 for D (6 bases). CDR3 length: 12 amino acids. CDR1 GTSNPN and CDR2 SVGIG come from the germline V gene (reference sequence). Trimming pared 1 base from V and 5 bases from J, leaving 7 bases between. The CDR3 region is CAWSGGGDTQYF. DNA of the CDR3: TGTGCCTGGAGTGGAGGGGGAGATACGCAGTATTTT.